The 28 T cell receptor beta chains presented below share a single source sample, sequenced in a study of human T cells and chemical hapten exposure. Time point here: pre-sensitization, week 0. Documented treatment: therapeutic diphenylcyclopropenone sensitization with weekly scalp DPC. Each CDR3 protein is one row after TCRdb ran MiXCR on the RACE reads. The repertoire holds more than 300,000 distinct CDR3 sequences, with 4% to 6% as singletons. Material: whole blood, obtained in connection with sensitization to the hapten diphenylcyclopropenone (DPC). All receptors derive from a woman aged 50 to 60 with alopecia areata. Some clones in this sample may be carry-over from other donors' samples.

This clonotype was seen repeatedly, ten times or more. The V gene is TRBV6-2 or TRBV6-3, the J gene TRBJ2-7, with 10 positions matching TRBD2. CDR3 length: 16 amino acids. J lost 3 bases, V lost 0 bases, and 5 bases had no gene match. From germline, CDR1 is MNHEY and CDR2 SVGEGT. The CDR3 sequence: CASSYSPGLANYEQYF. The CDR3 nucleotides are TGTGCCAGCAGTTACTCCCCGGGACTAGCGAACTACGAGCAGTACTTC.

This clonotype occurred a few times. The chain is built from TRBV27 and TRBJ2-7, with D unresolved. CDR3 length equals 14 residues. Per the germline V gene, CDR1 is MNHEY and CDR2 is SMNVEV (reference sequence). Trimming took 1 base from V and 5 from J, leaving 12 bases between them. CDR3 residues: CASSLFPGGHEQYF. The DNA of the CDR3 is TGTGCCAGCAGTTTATTTCCCGGCGGCCACGAGCAGTACTTC.

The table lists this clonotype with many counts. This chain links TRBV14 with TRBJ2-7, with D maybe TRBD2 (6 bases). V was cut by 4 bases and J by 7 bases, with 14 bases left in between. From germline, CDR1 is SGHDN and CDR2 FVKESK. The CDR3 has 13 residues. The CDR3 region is CASSPHGTLEQYF. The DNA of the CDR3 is TGTGCCAGCAGCCCCCACGGGACTTTGGAGCAGTACTTC.

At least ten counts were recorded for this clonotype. The CDR3 protein is CASSYLGGARETQYF. The CDR3 coding sequence is TGTGCCAGCAGTTATCTCGGGGGAGCGAGAGAGACCCAGTACTTC. The chain has TRBV12-3 or TRBV12-4 and TRBJ2-5; weak D call: TRBD2 (6 bases). Trimming pared 4 bases from V and 4 bases from J, leaving 16 bases between. This CDR3 is 15 amino acids long.

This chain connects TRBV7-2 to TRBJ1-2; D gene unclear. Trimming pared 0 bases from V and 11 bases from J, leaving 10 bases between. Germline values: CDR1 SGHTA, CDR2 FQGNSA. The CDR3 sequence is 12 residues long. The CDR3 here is CASSLAGKGYTF. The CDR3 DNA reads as TGTGCCAGCAGCTTAGCGGGGAAGGGTTACACCTTC.

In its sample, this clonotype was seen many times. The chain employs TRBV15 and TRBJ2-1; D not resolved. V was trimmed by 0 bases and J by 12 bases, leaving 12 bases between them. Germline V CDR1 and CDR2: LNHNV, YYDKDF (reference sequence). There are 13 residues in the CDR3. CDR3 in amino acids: CATSRDSTPRQFF. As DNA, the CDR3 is TGTGCCACCAGCAGAGATTCGACGCCGCGGCAGTTCTTC.

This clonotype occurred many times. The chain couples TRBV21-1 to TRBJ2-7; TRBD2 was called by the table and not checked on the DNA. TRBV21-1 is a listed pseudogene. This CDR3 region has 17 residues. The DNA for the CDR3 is TGTGCCAGCAGCAAAGACGGACTAGCGGGAGGGCCGGGCGAGCAGTACTTC. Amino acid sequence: CASSKDGLAGGPGEQYF.

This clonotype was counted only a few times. As DNA, the CDR3 is TGTGCCAGCAGTTACTCGTTCAAGGGGGCTGGGACTGAAGCTTTCTTT. Protein product: CASSYSFKGAGTEAFF. V and J are TRBV6-5 and TRBJ1-1; TRBD1 matches at 7 bases. This CDR3 is built from 16 residues. CDR1 and CDR2 (germline): MNHEY, SVGAGI. With V trimmed by 0 bases and J by 5 bases, 9 bases remained unmatched.

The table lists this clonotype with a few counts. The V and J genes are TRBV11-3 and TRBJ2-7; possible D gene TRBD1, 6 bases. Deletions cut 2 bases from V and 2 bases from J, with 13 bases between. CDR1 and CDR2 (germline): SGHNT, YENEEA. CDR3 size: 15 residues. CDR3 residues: CASSLRTGSPYEQYF. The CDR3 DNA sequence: TGTGCCAGCAGCTTACGTACAGGGTCGCCCTACGAGCAGTACTTC.

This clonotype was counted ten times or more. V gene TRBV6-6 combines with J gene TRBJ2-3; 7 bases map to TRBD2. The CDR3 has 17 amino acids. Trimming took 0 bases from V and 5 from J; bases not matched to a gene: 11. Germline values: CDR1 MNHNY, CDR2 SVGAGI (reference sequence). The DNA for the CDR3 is TGTGCCAGCAGTTACTCGATCCCCGGCGGGGGAGGAGATACGCAGTATTTT. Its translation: CASSYSIPGGGGDTQYF.

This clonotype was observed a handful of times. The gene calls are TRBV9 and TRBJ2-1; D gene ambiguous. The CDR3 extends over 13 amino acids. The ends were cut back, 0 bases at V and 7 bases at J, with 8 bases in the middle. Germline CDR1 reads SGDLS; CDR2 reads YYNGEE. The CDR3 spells CASSVAGQNEQFF. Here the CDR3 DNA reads TGTGCCAGCAGCGTAGCCGGTCAGAATGAGCAGTTCTTC.

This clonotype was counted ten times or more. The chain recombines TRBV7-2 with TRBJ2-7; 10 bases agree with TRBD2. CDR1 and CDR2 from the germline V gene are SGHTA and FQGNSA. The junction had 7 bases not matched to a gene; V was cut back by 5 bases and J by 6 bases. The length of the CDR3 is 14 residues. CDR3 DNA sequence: TGTGCCAGCAGCCCAACTAGCGGGAAATCCGAGCAGTACTTC. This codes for CASSPTSGKSEQYF. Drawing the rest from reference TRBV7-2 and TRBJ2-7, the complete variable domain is GAGVSQSPSNKVTEKGKDVELRCDPISGHTALYWYRQSLGQGLEFLIYFQGNSAPDKSGLPSDRFSAERTGGSVSTLTIQRTQQEDSAVYLCASSPTSGKSEQYFGPGTRLTVT.

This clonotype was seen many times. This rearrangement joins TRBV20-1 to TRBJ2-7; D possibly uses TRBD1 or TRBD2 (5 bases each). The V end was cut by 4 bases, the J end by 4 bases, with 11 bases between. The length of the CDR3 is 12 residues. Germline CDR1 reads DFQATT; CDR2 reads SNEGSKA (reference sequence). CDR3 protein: CSATGRGYEQYF. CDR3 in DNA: TGCAGTGCTACAGGGAGAGGGTACGAGCAGTACTTC.

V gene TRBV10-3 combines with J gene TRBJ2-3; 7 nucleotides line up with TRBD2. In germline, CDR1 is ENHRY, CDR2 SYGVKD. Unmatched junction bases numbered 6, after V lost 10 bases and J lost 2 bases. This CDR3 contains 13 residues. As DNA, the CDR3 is TGTGCCACCCAGGGAGGGATCACAGATACGCAGTATTTT. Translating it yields CATQGGITDTQYF.

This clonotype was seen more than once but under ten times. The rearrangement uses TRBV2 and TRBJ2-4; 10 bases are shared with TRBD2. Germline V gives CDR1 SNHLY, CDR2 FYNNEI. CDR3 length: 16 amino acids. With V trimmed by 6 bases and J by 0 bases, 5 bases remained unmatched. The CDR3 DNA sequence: TGTGCCAGCAGGGGTACTAGCGGGGTAGCCAAAAACATTCAGTACTTC. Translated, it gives CASRGTSGVAKNIQYF.

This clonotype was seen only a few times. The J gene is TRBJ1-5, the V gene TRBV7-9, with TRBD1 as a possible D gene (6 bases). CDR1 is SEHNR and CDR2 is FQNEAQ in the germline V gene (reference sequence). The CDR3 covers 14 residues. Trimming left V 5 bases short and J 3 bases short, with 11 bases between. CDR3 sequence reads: CASSQGQYNQPQHF. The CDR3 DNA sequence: TGTGCCAGCAGCCAAGGACAGTACAATCAGCCCCAGCATTTT.

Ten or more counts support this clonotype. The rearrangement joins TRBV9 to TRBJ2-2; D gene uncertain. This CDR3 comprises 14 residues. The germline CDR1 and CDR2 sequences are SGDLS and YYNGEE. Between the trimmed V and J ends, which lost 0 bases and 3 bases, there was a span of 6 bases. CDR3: CASSVGADTGELFF. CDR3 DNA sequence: TGTGCCAGCAGCGTAGGGGCCGACACCGGGGAGCTGTTTTTT.

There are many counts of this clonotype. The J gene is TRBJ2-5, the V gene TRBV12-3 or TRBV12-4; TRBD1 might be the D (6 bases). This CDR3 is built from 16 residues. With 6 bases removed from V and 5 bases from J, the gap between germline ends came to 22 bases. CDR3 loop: CASRRRTDQVEETQYF. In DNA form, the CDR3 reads TGTGCCAGCAGACGTCGGACAGACCAGGTGGAGGAGACCCAGTACTTC.

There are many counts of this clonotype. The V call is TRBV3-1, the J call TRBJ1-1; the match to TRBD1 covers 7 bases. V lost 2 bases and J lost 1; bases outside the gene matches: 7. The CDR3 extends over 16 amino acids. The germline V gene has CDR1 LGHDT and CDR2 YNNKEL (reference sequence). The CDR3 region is CASSQQWGTENTEAFF. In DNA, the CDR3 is TGTGCCAGCAGCCAACAATGGGGGACAGAGAACACTGAAGCTTTCTTT. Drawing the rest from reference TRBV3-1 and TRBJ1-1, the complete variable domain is DTAVSQTPKYLVTQMGNDKSIKCEQNLGHDTMYWYKQDSKKFLKIMFSYNNKELIINETVPNRFSPKSPDKAHLNLHINSLELGDSAVYFCASSQQWGTENTEAFFGQGTRLTVV.

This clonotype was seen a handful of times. CDR3 nucleotides: TGTGCCAGCTCACCTGCGGGACTTTCCTACAATGAGCAGTTCTTC. Residues: CASSPAGLSYNEQFF. The chain uses TRBV18 and TRBJ2-1; D is perhaps TRBD2 (6 bases). There are 15 residues in the CDR3. The V end was cut by 3 bases, the J end by 1 base, with 10 bases between. CDR1 is KGHSH, CDR2 LQKENI, per germline.

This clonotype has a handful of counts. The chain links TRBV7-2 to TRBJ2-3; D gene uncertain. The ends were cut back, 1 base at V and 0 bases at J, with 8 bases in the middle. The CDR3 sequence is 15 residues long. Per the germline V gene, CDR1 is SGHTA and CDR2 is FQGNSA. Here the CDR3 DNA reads TGTGCCAGCAGCTTAGACCAGACGAGCACAGATACGCAGTATTTT. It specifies CASSLDQTSTDTQYF. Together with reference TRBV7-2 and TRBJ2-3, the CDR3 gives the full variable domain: GAGVSQSPSNKVTEKGKDVELRCDPISGHTALYWYRQSLGQGLEFLIYFQGNSAPDKSGLPSDRFSAERTGGSVSTLTIQRTQQEDSAVYLCASSLDQTSTDTQYFGPGTRLTVL.

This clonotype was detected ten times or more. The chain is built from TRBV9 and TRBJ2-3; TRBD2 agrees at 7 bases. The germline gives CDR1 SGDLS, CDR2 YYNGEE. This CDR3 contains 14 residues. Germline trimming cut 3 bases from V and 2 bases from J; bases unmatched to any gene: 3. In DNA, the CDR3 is TGTGCCAGCAGCGGCAGCGGGGACACAGATACGCAGTATTTT. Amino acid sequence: CASSGSGDTDTQYF.

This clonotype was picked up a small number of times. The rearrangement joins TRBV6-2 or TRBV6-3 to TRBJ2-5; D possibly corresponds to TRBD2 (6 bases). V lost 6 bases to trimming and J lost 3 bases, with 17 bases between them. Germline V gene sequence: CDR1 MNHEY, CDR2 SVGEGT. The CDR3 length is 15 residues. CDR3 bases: TGTGCCAGCAGAAAAACACTAGCCAAGGAAGAGACCCAGTACTTC. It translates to CASRKTLAKEETQYF.

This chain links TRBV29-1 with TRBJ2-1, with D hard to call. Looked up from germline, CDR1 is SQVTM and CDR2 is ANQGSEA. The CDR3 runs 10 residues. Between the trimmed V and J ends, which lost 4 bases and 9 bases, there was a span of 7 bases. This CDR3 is CSVGHIEQFF. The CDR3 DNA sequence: TGCAGCGTTGGTCACATTGAGCAGTTCTTC.

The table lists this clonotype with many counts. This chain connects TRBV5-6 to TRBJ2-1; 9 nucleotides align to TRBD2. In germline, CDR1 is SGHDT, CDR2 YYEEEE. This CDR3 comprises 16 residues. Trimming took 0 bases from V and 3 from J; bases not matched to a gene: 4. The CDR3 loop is CASSLGGLASYNEQFF. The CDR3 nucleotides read TGTGCCAGCAGCTTGGGGGGACTAGCCAGCTACAATGAGCAGTTCTTC.

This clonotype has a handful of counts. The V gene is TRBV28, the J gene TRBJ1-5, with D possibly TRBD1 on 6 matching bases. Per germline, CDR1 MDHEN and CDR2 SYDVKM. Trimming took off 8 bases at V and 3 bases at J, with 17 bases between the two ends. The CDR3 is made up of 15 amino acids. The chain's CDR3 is CASSLGGTLNQPQHF. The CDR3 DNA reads TGTGCCAGCTCCCTAGGGGGGACTCTCAATCAGCCCCAGCATTTT.

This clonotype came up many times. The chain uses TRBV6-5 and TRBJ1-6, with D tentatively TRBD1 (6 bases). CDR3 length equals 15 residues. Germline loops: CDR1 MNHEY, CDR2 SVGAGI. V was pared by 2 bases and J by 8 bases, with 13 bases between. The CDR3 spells CASSYGGRGDSPLHF. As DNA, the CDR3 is TGTGCCAGCAGTTACGGGGGCAGGGGCGATTCACCCCTCCACTTT.

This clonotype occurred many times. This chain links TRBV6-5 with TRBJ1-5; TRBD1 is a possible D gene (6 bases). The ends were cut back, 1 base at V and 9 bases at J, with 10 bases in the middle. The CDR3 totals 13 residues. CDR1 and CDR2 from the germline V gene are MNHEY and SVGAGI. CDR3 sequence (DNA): TGTGCCAGCAGTTACTATAAGGGGGGGCCCCAGCATTTT. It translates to CASSYYKGGPQHF.